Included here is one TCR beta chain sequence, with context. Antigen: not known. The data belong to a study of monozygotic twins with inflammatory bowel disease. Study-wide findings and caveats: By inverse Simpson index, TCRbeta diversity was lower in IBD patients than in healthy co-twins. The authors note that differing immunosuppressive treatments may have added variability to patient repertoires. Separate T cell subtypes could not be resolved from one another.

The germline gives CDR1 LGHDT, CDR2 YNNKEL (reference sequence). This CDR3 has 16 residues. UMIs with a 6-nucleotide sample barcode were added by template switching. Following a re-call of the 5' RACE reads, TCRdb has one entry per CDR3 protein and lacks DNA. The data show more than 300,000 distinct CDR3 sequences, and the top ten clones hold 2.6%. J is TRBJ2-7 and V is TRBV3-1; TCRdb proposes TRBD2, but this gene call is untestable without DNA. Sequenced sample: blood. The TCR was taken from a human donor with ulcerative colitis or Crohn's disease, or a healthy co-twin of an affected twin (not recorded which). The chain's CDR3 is CASSQDSDGRPYEQYF.